These 24 T cell receptor beta chains came from one sample sequenced in a study of cytomegalovirus exposure and HLA in healthy donors. The PCR employed 60 Vbeta primers together with 13 Jbeta primers. Profiled with immunoSEQ multiplex PCR; TCRdb holds only in-frame clones, not every one. The table has roughly 220,000 clones, about 81% seen once. The sequencing sample was made of PBMCs. Receptors were obtained from a woman between 40 and 50 years old in good health and CMV-seronegative.

The chain combines TRBV27 with TRBJ1-1, with TRBD1 matching 10 bases. Germline V lookup: CDR1 MNHEY, CDR2 SMNVEV (reference sequence). Trimming cost V 11 bases and J 5 bases; bases outside gene matches: 11. The CDR3 has 14 residues. The CDR3 loop is CASALGTGVTEAFF. CDR3 coding DNA: TGTGCCTCAGCTCTCGGGACAGGGGTTACTGAAGCTTTCTTT.

In its sample, this clone was seen once. The gene calls are TRBV7-2 and TRBJ2-7, with 8 bases aligning to TRBD1. Germline CDR1 is SGHTA and CDR2 is FQGNSA. CDR3 length equals 16 residues. The junction had 8 bases not matched to a gene; V was cut back by 1 base and J by 3 bases. CDR3 amino acids: CASSLGGRTGGYEQYF. CDR3 sequence (DNA): TGTGCCAGCAGCTTAGGTGGTCGAACAGGGGGCTACGAGCAGTACTTC.

The chain carries TRBV27 and TRBJ2-7, with D possibly matching TRBD2 (6 bases). The germline V and J ends were trimmed by 2 bases and 7 bases, with 6 bases remaining between them. This CDR3 spans 11 amino acids. CDR1 is MNHEY, CDR2 SMNVEV, per germline (reference sequence). CDR3 nucleotide sequence: TGTGCCAGCAGTTTAGGGGGGGAGCAGTACTTC. It encodes CASSLGGEQYF.

A single count supports this clone. The chain combines TRBV30 with TRBJ2-7; TRBD2 agrees at 13 bases. V lost 1 base to trimming and J lost 4 bases; unmatched junction nucleotides: 1. Germline V gene data show CDR1 as GTSNPN and CDR2 as SVGIG (reference sequence). The CDR3 length is 14 residues. Here the CDR3 DNA reads TGTGCCTGGAGTGCGGGACTAGCGGGGTACGAGCAGTACTTC. Its protein is CAWSAGLAGYEQYF.

This clone was detected once. The rearrangement links TRBV30 to TRBJ2-3; TRBD1 matches at 8 bases. CDR3 length: 16 amino acids. Germline-derived CDR1 and CDR2 are GTSNPN and SVGIG (reference sequence). J gave up 3 bases and V 5 bases, and 13 bases lay outside the gene matches. The CDR3 DNA reads as TGTGCCTGGGAACGGACAGGGAAAGGGACTACAGATACGCAGTATTTT. Protein product: CAWERTGKGTTDTQYF.

The CDR3 DNA sequence: TGTGCCAGTAGCTATCGGGGGAGCTATGGCTACACCTTC. Translating gives CASSYRGSYGYTF. The J gene is TRBJ1-2, the V gene TRBV19; a weak D match, TRBD1 (5 bases). CDR1 and CDR2 from the germline V gene are LNHDA and SQIVND (reference sequence). This CDR3 is 13 amino acids long. The germline V and J ends were trimmed by 6 bases and 4 bases, with 12 bases remaining between them.

The chain has TRBV18 and TRBJ1-1, with D unclear. Between the trimmed V and J ends, which lost 4 bases and 3 bases, there was a span of 12 bases. The CDR3 has 14 residues. The germline gives CDR1 KGHSH, CDR2 LQKENI. CDR3 DNA: TGTGCCAGCTCACTTTTAATGGAGGACACTGAAGCTTTCTTT. Translation gives CASSLLMEDTEAFF.

This chain uses TRBV5-1 with TRBJ2-1; 8 positions agree with TRBD2. The trim removed 4 bases at V and 0 bases at J, leaving 6 bases unmatched. The CDR3 totals 16 residues. The V gene's germline CDR1 is SGHRS and CDR2 YFSETQ. In DNA form, the CDR3 reads TGCGCCAGCAGCATAACTAGCGGTAGCTCCTACAATGAGCAGTTCTTC. Amino acids: CASSITSGSSYNEQFF. The variable domain in full, completed from reference TRBV5-1 and TRBJ2-1, reads KAGVTQTPRYLIKTRGQQVTLSCSPISGHRSVSWYQQTPGQGLQFLFEYFSETQRNKGNFPGRFSGRQFSNSRSEMNVSTLELGDSALYLCASSITSGSSYNEQFFGPGTRLTVL.

This chain uses TRBV6-5 with TRBJ1-6; unclear D gene. Germline CDR1 and CDR2: MNHEY and SVGAGI. V lost 6 bases, J lost 7 bases, and 10 bases lay in between. This CDR3 contains 13 residues. This chain's CDR3 is CASRRLGNSPLHF. The CDR3 DNA reads as TGTGCCAGCAGACGACTAGGGAATTCACCCCTCCACTTT.

The rearrangement joins TRBV4-1 to TRBJ1-1; D perhaps matches TRBD1 (5 bases). Trimming shortened V by 1 base and J by 5 bases, and 14 bases separated the two germline ends. CDR1 is MGHRA and CDR2 is YSYEKL in the germline V gene. The CDR3 sequence is 15 residues long. For the CDR3, the DNA is TGCGCCAGCAGCCAAGGATATCAGGGATGGACTGAAGCTTTCTTT. Its protein product is CASSQGYQGWTEAFF.

The chain has TRBV9 and TRBJ2-3, with TRBD1 matching over 8 bases. The CDR3 is made up of 16 amino acids. The J segment lost 2 bases and the V segment lost 4 bases, leaving 9 bases of the junction unmatched. Germline CDR1 reads SGDLS; CDR2 reads YYNGEE. CDR3 coding DNA: TGTGCCAGCAGCCGGACAGGGTTGAGCTCCACAGATACGCAGTATTTT. It specifies CASSRTGLSSTDTQYF.

In nucleotides, the CDR3 is TGTGCCAGCAGCTTACAGGTAGCCTACGAGCAGTACTTC. Translated: CASSLQVAYEQYF. The rearrangement links TRBV7-3 to TRBJ2-7, with D hard to call. Trimming took off 2 bases at V and 2 bases at J, with 7 bases between the two ends. The CDR3 spans 13 residues. Germline V gene data show CDR1 as SGHTA and CDR2 as FQGTGA.

This clone came up once. The CDR3 nucleotides read TGTGCCAGTAGTGTGGACACCGGGTTGGGTGAAGCTTTCTTT. It is translated as CASSVDTGLGEAFF. V is TRBV19 and J is TRBJ1-1, with D perhaps TRBD1 (5 bases). Germline values: CDR1 LNHDA, CDR2 SQIVND (reference sequence). V was clipped by 5 bases and J by 7 bases, with 17 bases between them. The CDR3 consists of 14 residues.

The chain is built from TRBV2 and TRBJ2-7; TRBD2 matches 7 bases. The V gene end was trimmed by 4 bases and the J gene end by 6 bases; junction bases not matched to a gene: 6. This CDR3 is built from 13 residues. Per the germline V gene, CDR1 is SNHLY and CDR2 is FYNNEI. As DNA, the CDR3 is TGTGCCAGCAGTGCTTGCGGGAGTTGCGAGCAGTACTTC. It encodes CASSACGSCEQYF.

The chain joins TRBV4-1 to TRBJ2-7, with TRBD1 matching 9 bases. Germline values: CDR1 MGHRA, CDR2 YSYEKL. The CDR3 is 15 residues long. V gave up 3 bases and J gave up 3 bases; unmatched junction bases: 6. The CDR3 nucleotides are TGCGCCAGCAGCCAGGGGCCGGGACAGGGCTACGAGCAGTACTTC. This gives the protein CASSQGPGQGYEQYF.

The chain combines TRBV21-1 with TRBJ1-5; the D call of TRBD1 is as the table states it, not checked on the DNA. TRBV21-1 is designated a pseudogene. This CDR3 has 16 residues. CDR3 DNA: TGTGCCAGCCTTTACAGGGGGCGCCGGGGCAATCAGCCCCAGCATTTT. The encoded protein is CASLYRGRRGNQPQHF.

This CDR3 reads CASSGQNTNYGYTF. The CDR3 nucleotides read TGTGCCAGCAGCGGACAGAATACTAACTATGGCTACACCTTC. The J gene is TRBJ1-2, the V gene TRBV5-4, with D possibly TRBD1 on 6 matching bases. CDR1 is SGHNT, CDR2 YYREEE, per germline (reference sequence). The CDR3 sequence is 14 residues long. Trimming removed 4 bases at V and 0 bases at J, with 10 bases between.

CDR3 sequence reads: CASSPMVASGAKYTSTDTQYF. CDR3 DNA sequence: TGTGCCAGCTCACCTATGGTTGCGTCAGGCGCGAAGTATACTAGCACAGATACGCAGTATTTT. The chain carries TRBV18 and TRBJ2-3; D is unresolved. Germline V gene data show CDR1 as KGHSH and CDR2 as LQKENI. V lost 3 bases and J lost 0, with 28 bases in between. The CDR3 loop spans 21 amino acids.

This clone has only a few counts. This chain uses TRBV27 with TRBJ1-1, with 7 nucleotides matching TRBD1. V shed 8 bases and J 2 bases; nucleotides not matched to a gene: 5. This CDR3 has 13 residues. Germline CDR1 reads MNHEY; CDR2 reads SMNVEV (reference sequence). This CDR3 is CASGWTGNTEAFF. CDR3 sequence (DNA): TGTGCCAGCGGATGGACAGGAAACACTGAAGCTTTCTTT.

The chain couples TRBV18 to TRBJ1-5, with TRBD1 identical over 7 bases. V was pared by 4 bases and J by 2 bases, with 8 bases of the junction left unmatched. CDR3 length equals 16 residues. CDR1 and CDR2 (germline): KGHSH, LQKENI. The CDR3 loop reads CASSLRDSLGNQPQHF. The CDR3 coding sequence is TGTGCCAGCTCACTAAGGGACAGCCTTGGCAATCAGCCCCAGCATTTT.

The J gene is TRBJ2-7, the V gene TRBV7-2, with D possibly matching TRBD1 (5 bases). V lost 0 bases, J lost 3 bases, and 12 bases lay in between. CDR3 length: 15 amino acids. CDR1 is SGHTA and CDR2 is FQGNSA in the germline V gene. The CDR3 DNA is TGTGCCAGCAGCTTAGCGCTGATAGGGGACTACGAGCAGTACTTC. It specifies CASSLALIGDYEQYF. The variable domain in full, completed from reference TRBV7-2 and TRBJ2-7, reads GAGVSQSPSNKVTEKGKDVELRCDPISGHTALYWYRQSLGQGLEFLIYFQGNSAPDKSGLPSDRFSAERTGGSVSTLTIQRTQQEDSAVYLCASSLALIGDYEQYFGPGTRLTVT.

This clone was seen a single time. The chain has TRBV5-8 and TRBJ1-5; 11 bases are shared with TRBD1. Germline assignment: CDR1 SGHTS and CDR2 YDEGEE. V gave up 1 base and J gave up 5 bases; unmatched junction bases: 8. The CDR3 contains 17 residues. The DNA of the CDR3 is TGTGCCAGCAGCTTGTCCGGGACAGGGGGTTTTGATCAGCCCCAGCATTTT. It is translated as CASSLSGTGGFDQPQHF.

This clone was recorded once. The chain is built from TRBV19 and TRBJ2-2, with TRBD2 matching over 11 bases. Germline CDR1 is LNHDA and CDR2 is SQIVND (reference sequence). The trim removed 5 bases at V and 3 bases at J, leaving 20 bases unmatched. The CDR3 loop spans 21 amino acids. CDR3 DNA: TGTGCCAGTAGTCAACGTCGTCCCGGTAGCGGGAGGGCGGGGGACACCGGGGAGCTGTTTTTT. Translated, it gives CASSQRRPGSGRAGDTGELFF.

This chain joins TRBV7-9 and TRBJ2-1; 12 bases line up with TRBD2. Germline assignment: CDR1 SEHNR and CDR2 FQNEAQ (reference sequence). The CDR3 is 16 residues long. J gave up 8 bases and V 1 base, and 6 bases lay outside the gene matches. CDR3 DNA sequence: TGTGCCAGCAGCTTAGGAACTAGCGGGAGGTTAGATGAGCAGTTCTTC. It codes for CASSLGTSGRLDEQFF.